These T cell receptor beta chains were read from a single sample in a study of blood T cell repertoires in COVID-19. Profiled with immunoSEQ multiplex PCR; TCRdb holds only in-frame clones, not every one. The sample includes around 140,000 clones, 75% to 90% seen only once; the top ten take 10% to 12%. Input material: PBMCs or T cells enriched from blood (not recorded which). Receptors originate from a man aged 60 to 75 who had recovered from COVID-19. Both conserved end residues are part of each CDR3. Each record gives: clone size, J gene, D gene, V gene, CDR3 protein, CDR3 DNA. The D gene is left open where the match is weak. Clone size is stated in some rows and not others, as once, few, many or a class when expanded.

>.|TRBJ2-7|.|TRBV7-3
CASSLWGGGSYEQYF
TGTGCCAGCAGCTTATGGGGGGGCGGATCCTACGAGCAGTACTTC
>.|TRBJ1-6|.|TRBV2
CASSDRRNSPLHF
TGTGCCAGCAGTGACAGGAGGAATTCACCCCTCCACTTT
>.|TRBJ2-7|.|TRBV7-3
CASSLSRDSYEQYF
TGTGCCAGCAGCTTAAGCAGGGACTCCTACGAGCAGTACTTC
>.|TRBJ1-5|TRBD1|TRBV3-1/TRBV3-2
CASSQEYRGIQPQHF
TGTGCCAGCAGCCAAGAGTACAGGGGGATACAGCCCCAGCATTTT
>.|TRBJ1-5|.|TRBV5-1
CASSRGSNQPQHF
TGCGCCAGCAGTAGAGGGAGCAATCAGCCCCAGCATTTT
>.|TRBJ1-4|TRBD1|TRBV4-1
CASSQDETGVGGEKLFF
TGCGCCAGCAGCCAAGATGAGACAGGGGTGGGTGGTGAAAAACTGTTTTTT
>.|TRBJ2-5|TRBD2|TRBV13
CASSLGTSGRGKTQYF
TGTGCCAGCAGCTTAGGGACTAGCGGGAGGGGGAAGACCCAGTACTTC
>.|TRBJ2-5|.|TRBV30
CAWSESGRTQYF
TGTGCCTGGAGTGAGAGTGGGAGGACCCAGTACTTC
>.|TRBJ1-2|TRBD1|TRBV5-1
CASSLDGTGLGYTF
TGCGCCAGCAGCTTGGACGGGACAGGGCTTGGCTACACCTTC
>.|TRBJ1-6|TRBD1|TRBV7-2
CASSETGWDSPLHF
TGTGCCAGCAGCGAGACAGGGTGGGACTCACCCCTCCACTTT
>.|TRBJ2-1|TRBD2|TRBV9
CASSVGLAGGDNEQFF
TGTGCCAGCAGCGTAGGACTAGCGGGAGGGGACAATGAGCAGTTCTTC
>once|TRBJ1-1|.|TRBV2
CASSPGRNTEAFF
TGTGCCAGCAGCCCGGGGAGGAACACTGAAGCTTTCTTT
>.|TRBJ2-3|TRBD1|TRBV30
CAWIQGATDTQYF
TGTGCCTGGATTCAGGGGGCCACAGATACGCAGTATTTT
>.|TRBJ1-2|TRBD1|TRBV3-1/TRBV3-2
CASSPRGLDYGYTF
TGTGCCAGCAGCCCCAGGGGGCTGGACTATGGCTACACCTTC
>.|TRBJ2-7|TRBD1|TRBV3-1/TRBV3-2
CASSQDWRQGVWEQYF
TGTGCCAGCAGCCAAGATTGGAGACAGGGAGTCTGGGAGCAGTACTTC
>.|TRBJ2-2|.|TRBV10-3
CAINGNTGELFF
TGTGCCATCAACGGGAACACCGGGGAGCTGTTTTTT
>.|TRBJ2-2|.|TRBV7-3
CASSLDYPGTGELFF
TGTGCCAGCAGCTTAGACTATCCCGGAACCGGGGAGCTGTTTTTT
>few|TRBJ2-7|.|TRBV5-6
CASSPTGVTYEQYF
TGTGCCAGCAGCCCTACAGGAGTTACTTACGAGCAGTACTTC
>.|TRBJ1-5|.|TRBV7-6
CASSLTHTGWNQPQHF
TGTGCCAGCAGCTTAACCCACACGGGTTGGAATCAGCCCCAGCATTTT
>.|TRBJ1-1|.|TRBV6-5
CASSYVGGGTEAFF
TGTGCCAGCAGTTACGTAGGGGGTGGGACTGAAGCTTTCTTT
>.|TRBJ1-6|TRBD1|TRBV19
CATQGGRSYNSPLHF
TGTGCCACCCAGGGGGGACGCAGCTATAATTCACCCCTCCACTTT
>.|TRBJ1-2|TRBD1|TRBV18
CASSQGTGGSNYGYTF
TGTGCCAGCTCCCAAGGGACAGGCGGTTCTAACTATGGCTACACCTTC
>.|TRBJ2-1|.|TRBV2
CASSTEDWNEQFF
TGTGCCAGCAGTACCGAAGACTGGAATGAGCAGTTCTTC
>.|TRBJ2-7|TRBD2|TRBV6-5
CASSPGGYEQYF
TGTGCCAGCAGCCCGGGAGGATACGAGCAGTACTTC
>.|TRBJ1-4|.|TRBV18
CASSPLAGANEKLFF
TGTGCCAGCTCACCACTAGCGGGGGCTAATGAAAAACTGTTTTTT
>.|TRBJ1-6|TRBD1|TRBV6-6
CASSALGPGGSPLHF
TGTGCCAGCAGTGCTCTAGGGCCAGGGGGGTCACCCCTCCACTTT
>.|TRBJ2-7|TRBD2|TRBV3-1/TRBV3-2
CASSPWTSGTYEQYF
TGTGCCAGCAGCCCCTGGACTAGCGGAACCTACGAGCAGTACTTC
>few|TRBJ2-3|.|TRBV7-6
CASSSGLPGATDTQYF
TGTGCCAGCAGCTCGGGACTCCCCGGGGCCACAGATACGCAGTATTTT
>.|TRBJ1-4|TRBD1|TRBV29-1
CSVSGRGNEKLFF
TGCAGCGTTTCGGGCAGGGGGAATGAAAAACTGTTTTTT
>.|TRBJ2-7|TRBD1|TRBV2
CASSADRGYEQYF
TGTGCCAGCAGTGCCGACAGGGGCTACGAGCAGTACTTC
>.|TRBJ2-5|.|TRBV19
CASSIVGVGTQYF
TGTGCCAGTAGTATAGTCGGGGTGGGGACCCAGTACTTC
>.|TRBJ1-5|TRBD1|TRBV7-8
CASSLGQGWSNQPQHF
TGTGCCAGCAGCTTAGGACAGGGGTGGAGCAATCAGCCCCAGCATTTT
>once|TRBJ1-1|TRBD1|TRBV29-1
CSVATGDTEAFF
TGCAGCGTAGCGACAGGGGACACTGAAGCTTTCTTT
>.|TRBJ1-5|TRBD1|TRBV19
CASSPLGQGGRQPQHF
TGTGCCAGTAGTCCCCTGGGACAGGGGGGACGGCAGCCCCAGCATTTT
>.|TRBJ2-5|.|TRBV20-1
CSARYRETQYF
TGCAGTGCTAGATACAGAGAGACCCAGTACTTC
>.|TRBJ1-1|TRBD1|TRBV7-2
CASSTRTGWNTEAFF
TGTGCCAGCAGCACCCGGACAGGGTGGAACACTGAAGCTTTCTTT
>.|TRBJ2-7|TRBD2|TRBV29-1
CSVGASGRSEQYF
TGCAGCGTTGGGGCTAGCGGGAGATCCGAGCAGTACTTC
>.|TRBJ1-1|.|TRBV6-5
CASSRRRNTEAFF
TGTGCCAGCAGTCGGCGGAGGAACACTGAAGCTTTCTTT
>.|TRBJ1-5|TRBD1|TRBV28
CASSPGTDYSNQPQHF
TGTGCCAGCAGCCCCGGGACAGACTATAGCAATCAGCCCCAGCATTTT
>.|TRBJ1-6|.|TRBV14
CASSQVVGSSPLHF
TGTGCCAGCAGCCAAGTGGTCGGGAGTTCACCCCTCCACTTT
>.|TRBJ2-7|.|TRBV3-1/TRBV3-2
CASSDGGLRAGANEQYF
TGTGCCAGCAGCGATGGGGGATTGAGGGCAGGGGCTAACGAGCAGTACTTC
>.|TRBJ2-7|TRBD2|TRBV4-2
CASRRRLAESYEQYF
TGTGCCAGCAGGAGGAGACTAGCGGAGTCCTACGAGCAGTACTTC
>.|TRBJ2-2|.|TRBV9
CASSVGPGGSNTGELFF
TGTGCCAGCAGCGTAGGTCCAGGGGGGAGCAACACCGGGGAGCTGTTTTTT
>.|TRBJ2-1|TRBD2|TRBV4-1
CASSQAQTSGGINEQFF
TGCGCCAGCAGCCAAGCCCAGACTAGCGGGGGTATCAATGAGCAGTTCTTC
>.|TRBJ2-4|.|TRBV28
CASSPPGVGKNIQYF
TGTGCCAGCAGTCCCCCGGGGGTGGGCAAAAACATTCAGTACTTC
>.|TRBJ1-4|.|TRBV12-3/TRBV12-4
CASGTLANEKLFF
TGTGCCAGCGGGACTTTGGCTAATGAAAAACTGTTTTTT
>.|TRBJ1-5|.|TRBV4-2
CASSQERVQPQHF
TGTGCCAGCAGCCAAGAGCGTGTTCAGCCCCAGCATTTT
>.|TRBJ1-6|.|TRBV28
CASVSSYNSPLHF
TGTGCCAGCGTTAGCTCCTATAATTCACCCCTCCACTTT
>.|TRBJ1-1|.|TRBV25-1
CASSLHMNTEAFF
TGTGCCAGCAGTCTTCACATGAACACTGAAGCTTTCTTT
>.|TRBJ1-6|TRBD1|TRBV18
CASSFGTGLSPLHF
TGTGCCAGCTCATTCGGGACAGGTCTTTCACCCCTCCACTTT
>.|TRBJ1-4|.|TRBV5-4
CASSLPGDEKLFF
TGTGCCAGCAGCCTCCCGGGGGATGAAAAACTGTTTTTT
>.|TRBJ2-7|.|TRBV5-6
CASSLSFEQYF
TGTGCCAGCAGCTTGTCTTTCGAGCAGTACTTC
>.|TRBJ1-4|.|TRBV28
CASALGGNEKLFF
TGTGCCAGCGCCCTGGGGGGGAATGAAAAACTGTTTTTT
>.|TRBJ1-2|.|TRBV6-6
CASNPPRPQGGYTF
TGTGCCAGCAATCCTCCCCGTCCGCAGGGTGGCTACACCTTC
>few|TRBJ1-2|.|TRBV2
CASSEENRGFDGYTF
TGTGCCAGCAGTGAAGAGAACCGCGGGTTCGATGGCTACACCTTC
>once|TRBJ1-2|.|TRBV19
CASSILQINYGYTF
TGTGCCAGTAGTATTTTACAGATAAACTATGGCTACACCTTC
>.|TRBJ2-5|.|TRBV19
CASSIDRGETQYF
TGTGCCAGTAGTATAGATCGGGGTGAGACCCAGTACTTC
>.|TRBJ2-4|.|TRBV11-3
CASSEGGSKNIQYF
TGTGCCAGCTCGGAGGGTGGGTCCAAAAACATTCAGTACTTC
>.|TRBJ1-3|.|TRBV29-1
CSVGQSSGNTIYF
TGCAGCGTTGGACAGAGCTCTGGAAACACCATATATTTT